The T cell receptor beta chain under discussion was sequenced for a study of lymphopenia after photon versus proton radiotherapy. TCRdb's copy holds only in-frame clones and misses some; the assay was immunoSEQ multiplex PCR. This table has around 42,000 clones, about 85% appearing once. This clone turned up a few times. Sequences were derived from peripheral blood, sampled from a patient treated with photon-based radiotherapy. This clonotype was sampled from a man aged 35-49 years with gastric cancer.

CDR3 sequence reads: CASRQGYNSPLHF. DNA of the CDR3: TGTGCCAGCAGGCAGGGGTATAATTCACCCCTCCACTTT. The rearrangement uses TRBV2 and TRBJ1-6; TRBD1 is a possible D gene (6 bases). The V gene lost 6 bases and the J gene lost 4 bases, with 7 bases spanning the gap. Germline assignment: CDR1 SNHLY and CDR2 FYNNEI. There are 13 residues in the CDR3.